This T cell receptor beta chain was sequenced in a study of cytomegalovirus exposure and HLA in healthy donors. The germline V gene encodes CDR1 GTSNPN and CDR2 SVGIG (reference sequence). V lost 0 bases to trimming and J lost 8 bases, with 19 bases between them. The CDR3 runs 15 residues. 60 Vbeta and 13 Jbeta primers were used in PCR. Method: immunoSEQ multiplex PCR; TCRdb's copy keeps in-frame clones and lacks some. There are about 140,000 clones in the sample; roughly 80% occur only once, and around 3.2% lies in the top ten. The sample consisted of PBMCs. The chain employs TRBV30 and TRBJ1-2; D call uncertain. This TCR was sampled from a man in his forties in good health and CMV-seronegative. The DNA for the CDR3 is TGTGCCTGGAGTGTGCTGAGGCGGGTAACGCGGGGCTACACCTTC. It yields the protein CAWSVLRRVTRGYTF.